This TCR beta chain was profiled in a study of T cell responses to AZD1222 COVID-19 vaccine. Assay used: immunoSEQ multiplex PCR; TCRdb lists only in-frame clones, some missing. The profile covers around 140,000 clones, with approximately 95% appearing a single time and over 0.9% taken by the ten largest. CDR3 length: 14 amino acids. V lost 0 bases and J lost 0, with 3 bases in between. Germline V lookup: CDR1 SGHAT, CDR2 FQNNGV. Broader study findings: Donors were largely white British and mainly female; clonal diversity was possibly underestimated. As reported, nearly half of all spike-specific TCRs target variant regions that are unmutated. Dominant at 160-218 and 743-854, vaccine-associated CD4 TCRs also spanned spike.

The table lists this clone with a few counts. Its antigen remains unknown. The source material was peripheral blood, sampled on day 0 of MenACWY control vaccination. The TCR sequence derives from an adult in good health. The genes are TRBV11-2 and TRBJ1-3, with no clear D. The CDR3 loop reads CASSLEYSGNTIYF. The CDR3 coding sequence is TGTGCCAGCAGCTTAGAGTACTCTGGAAACACCATATATTTT.